These T cell receptor beta chains were read from a single sample in a study of blood T cells in healthy people across ages. TCRdb itself ran the 5' RACE reads through MiXCR, one entry per CDR3 protein. The sample includes approximately 810,000 distinct CDR3 sequences, 29% seen only once; the top ten take roughly 17%. Sequenced material: blood. The receptors were sampled from a woman older than 75 in good health. Both conserved end residues are part of each CDR3. A D gene is named only where the DNA matches it firmly. Clone size is not always given. Where it is, it says once, few, many or a class for expanded clones.

TGTGCCAGCAGTTACGTTAACAGGGATATGAACACTGAAGCTTTCTTT | CASSYVNRDMNTEAFF | - | TRBV6-2/TRBV6-3 | - | TRBJ1-1
TGTGCCAGCAGACTCGGACAGGGACAAGCTTTCTTT | CASRLGQGQAFF | TRBD1 | TRBV28 | - | TRBJ1-1
TGTGCCTGGAGTGGATTGAACACTGAAGCTTTCTTT | CAWSGLNTEAFF | - | TRBV30 | - | TRBJ1-1
TGTGCCAGCAGTTTCCCCCGGGACAACTCTGAAGCTTTCTTT | CASSFPRDNSEAFF | - | TRBV12-3/TRBV12-4 | - | TRBJ1-1
TGTGCCAGCAGCTCCACTAGAGGCCACGAGCAGTACTTC | CASSSTRGHEQYF | - | TRBV11-2 | many | TRBJ2-7
TGTGCCAGCAGTTACTCGTACGCCGGGACAGGGAATCAGCCCCAGCATTTT | CASSYSYAGTGNQPQHF | TRBD1 | TRBV6-2/TRBV6-3 | - | TRBJ1-5
TGTGCCAGCAGCTCGCAGGGACCCTACGAGCAGTACTTC | CASSSQGPYEQYF | - | TRBV11-2 | - | TRBJ2-7
TGTGCCAGCAGTTTATGGCCGGGGGAGTACGAGCAGTACTTC | CASSLWPGEYEQYF | - | TRBV28 | few | TRBJ2-7
TGTGCCAGCAGTTTAATTCAGGGGGCGCGAACTGAAGCTTTCTTT | CASSLIQGARTEAFF | TRBD1 | TRBV27 | few | TRBJ1-1
TGCAGTGCTATCCGCGCGGACGGCACAGATGCGCAGTATTTT | CSAIRADGTDAQYF | - | TRBV20-1 | - | TRBJ2-3
TGTGCCACCGGTGACGGACAGGGTCGAACAGATACGCAGTATTTT | CATGDGQGRTDTQYF | TRBD1 | TRBV24-1 | few | TRBJ2-3
TGTGCCAGCAGCTTAGCGGGGACTAGCGGGGTTCGTTCCTACGAGCAGTACTTC | CASSLAGTSGVRSYEQYF | TRBD2 | TRBV7-9 | few | TRBJ2-7
TGCGCCAGCAGCTTGCTTTCCGTCCCAGATACGCAGTATTTT | CASSLLSVPDTQYF | - | TRBV5-1 | many | TRBJ2-3
TGCGCCAGCAGCAAAATTCCTGACCTGACTGAAGCTTTCTTT | CASSKIPDLTEAFF | - | TRBV5-1 | few | TRBJ1-1
TGTGCCAGCAGCTTAGGGGGACCAGGCAATCAGCCCCAGCATTTT | CASSLGGPGNQPQHF | - | TRBV7-9 | - | TRBJ1-5
TGCAGCGTTGAGTATCGGCAGGGAGCAGATACGCAGTATTTT | CSVEYRQGADTQYF | - | TRBV29-1 | many | TRBJ2-3
TGTGCCAGCAGCAAGGGACAGGACTCCTCTGGGGCCAACGTCCTGACTTTC | CASSKGQDSSGANVLTF | TRBD1 | TRBV11-3 | many | TRBJ2-6
TGTGCCAGCAGCCGGGCCCGGGCTAGCGTAGGGAGCTCCTACAATGAGCAGTTCTTC | CASSRARASVGSSYNEQFF | - | TRBV7-6 | - | TRBJ2-1
TGTGCCAGCGGGGGACAGGGGGCGAGGGGCTACACCTTC | CASGGQGARGYTF | TRBD1 | TRBV25-1 | - | TRBJ1-2
TGTGCCAGCAGCTTAGAGGGTAAAGAGACCCAGTACTTC | CASSLEGKETQYF | - | TRBV7-9 | many | TRBJ2-5
TGCAGCCTCGGACGCGACATCGCAGATACGCAGTATTTT | CSLGRDIADTQYF | - | TRBV20-1 | many | TRBJ2-3
TGTGCCAGCAGTTCCTTCGGAGGGCTAGCGAACACCGGGGAGCTGTTTTTT | CASSSFGGLANTGELFF | - | TRBV12-3/TRBV12-4 | - | TRBJ2-2
TGCGCCAGCAGCCTGACTAGCGGGGGGGCAAGGGATGAGCAGTTCTTC | CASSLTSGGARDEQFF | TRBD2 | TRBV10-2 | many | TRBJ2-1
TGCGCCAGCAGCCGGGACTCCTTCTCCGACTATGGCTACACCTTC | CASSRDSFSDYGYTF | - | TRBV5-1 | many | TRBJ1-2
TGTGCCAGCAGCCCCCGGCCTGACTCTGGAAACACCATATATTTT | CASSPRPDSGNTIYF | - | TRBV7-2 | - | TRBJ1-3
TGCAGCGTTAGGAGCGGGGGGACAGATACGCAGTATTTT | CSVRSGGTDTQYF | TRBD2 | TRBV29-1 | many | TRBJ2-3
TGTGCCGGCAGTGAATCATATTCACCCCTCCACTTT | CAGSESYSPLHF | - | TRBV25-1 | - | TRBJ1-6
TGTGCCAGCAGCTTTTGGTCGCGGGGGAGAGAGACCCAGTACTTC | CASSFWSRGRETQYF | TRBD2 | TRBV7-2 | many | TRBJ2-5
TGTGCCAGCAGCCCGAGGGACTTCCTCTACGAGCAGTACTTC | CASSPRDFLYEQYF | - | TRBV7-9 | many | TRBJ2-7
TGTGCCAGCAACCTCCTGGGGCGGGGCCCCCAAGAGACCCAGTACTTC | CASNLLGRGPQETQYF | - | TRBV3-1 | many | TRBJ2-5
TGCGCCAGCGGTCAGGGGTTGACAGTGACAGATACGCAGTATTTT | CASGQGLTVTDTQYF | - | TRBV5-1 | few | TRBJ2-3
TGTGCCAGCAGTTTCGCGAAACGGACAGGGACAATGGGCAATCAGCCCCAGCATTTT | CASSFAKRTGTMGNQPQHF | TRBD1 | TRBV6-2/TRBV6-3 | - | TRBJ1-5
TGTGCCAGCAGTTTTGGAGGACTAGCGGCAGATACGCAGTATTTT | CASSFGGLAADTQYF | TRBD2 | TRBV12-3/TRBV12-4 | many | TRBJ2-3
TGCGCCAGCCGACAGGGAAATGAGCAGTTCTTC | CASRQGNEQFF | TRBD1 | TRBV5-1 | many | TRBJ2-1
TGTGCCAGCAGTTTCTTTAGGGGGCCTAATAAGATACACGAGCAGTACTTC | CASSFFRGPNKIHEQYF | TRBD1 | TRBV28 | many | TRBJ2-7
TGCGCCAGCAGTTCCTCTAACACTGAAGCTTTCTTT | CASSSSNTEAFF | - | TRBV5-1 | many | TRBJ1-1
TGTGCCAGCACCCCGAGTGGGGGGGCGAGTGGCTACACCTTC | CASTPSGGASGYTF | - | TRBV6-1 | many | TRBJ1-2
TGTGCCAGCAGCCAAGAGGGGACTAGCGGGAGCAATGAGCAGTTCTTC | CASSQEGTSGSNEQFF | TRBD2 | TRBV4-2 | many | TRBJ2-1
TGTGCCAGCTCACCAGCAGTAAAAGCAACTAATGAAAAACTGTTTTTT | CASSPAVKATNEKLFF | - | TRBV18 | many | TRBJ1-4
TGTGCCTGGAGCAGGATGGGGTTTGCAACTAATGAAAAACTGTTTTTT | CAWSRMGFATNEKLFF | - | TRBV30 | - | TRBJ1-4
TGTGCCAGCACCCGGAGCTCCTACAATGAGCAGTTCTTC | CASTRSSYNEQFF | - | TRBV7-2 | many | TRBJ2-1
TGCGCCAGCAGCCAATACACAGGCTTCTCCTACAATGGGCAGTTCTTC | CASSQYTGFSYNGQFF | - | TRBV14 | - | TRBJ2-1
TGTGCCAGCAGCTTAGGCAGGATCCACACCGGGGAGCTGTTTTTT | CASSLGRIHTGELFF | - | TRBV7-8 | - | TRBJ2-2
TGTGCCAGCACCTCGGGACAGGGGTTCTACGAGCAGTACTTC | CASTSGQGFYEQYF | TRBD1 | TRBV28 | - | TRBJ2-7
TGTGCCAGCAGGAAGGACACCAACTATGGCTACACCTTC | CASRKDTNYGYTF | - | TRBV6-1 | few | TRBJ1-2
TGTGCCAGCGGCATGGGGGGAAGCCCAATTCAGTACTTC | CASGMGGSPIQYF | - | TRBV12-3/TRBV12-4 | many | TRBJ2-4
TGTGCCAGCTCACCATTGACTAGCGGACTCACAGATACGCAGTATTTT | CASSPLTSGLTDTQYF | TRBD2 | TRBV18 | many | TRBJ2-3
TGCGCCAGCAGCTTGTCTAGCGGGGGTTGGAAGACCCAGTACTTC | CASSLSSGGWKTQYF | TRBD2 | TRBV5-1 | many | TRBJ2-5
TGTGCCAGCAGTTACAAAGGCAGCCGCCACGAAAAACTGTTTTTT | CASSYKGSRHEKLFF | - | TRBV6-5 | - | TRBJ1-4
TGTGCCAGCAGTTTATACCGACAGGGGGCTTCCAAAAACATTCAGTACTTC | CASSLYRQGASKNIQYF | TRBD1 | TRBV28 | - | TRBJ2-4
TGTGCCAGCAGTACAAAAAGGGACACTGAAGCTTTCTTT | CASSTKRDTEAFF | - | TRBV12-3/TRBV12-4 | many | TRBJ1-1
TGCAGTGCTACGACAGGTCTGGGTAGCAATCAGCCCCAGCATTTT | CSATTGLGSNQPQHF | - | TRBV20-1 | few | TRBJ1-5
TGTGCCAGCGAGCGGGGCCCGACCTACGAGCAGTACTTC | CASERGPTYEQYF | TRBD2 | TRBV6-6 | many | TRBJ2-7
TGTGCCAGCAGCTTAGATTCCGGCCCGTACCAGTACGAGCAGTACTTC | CASSLDSGPYQYEQYF | - | TRBV7-2 | many | TRBJ2-7
TGTGCCAGCAGTTCGTTCTTGGTGAAGGAAGATACGCAGTATTTT | CASSSFLVKEDTQYF | - | TRBV12-3/TRBV12-4 | few | TRBJ2-3
TGCAGTGCCCCTTTGAGGGGATCGGGAAACATTCAGTACTTC | CSAPLRGSGNIQYF | - | TRBV20-1 | many | TRBJ2-4
TGTGCCAGCAGCTCCCGGGACTTCGAGCAGTACTTC | CASSSRDFEQYF | - | TRBV7-9 | many | TRBJ2-7